A selection of T cell receptor beta chains follows, all from one sample in a study of Ad26.COV2.S vaccination and SARS-CoV-2 variants. Repertoires were generated with immunoSEQ multiplex PCR, while TCRdb's copy carries only in-frame clones and drops some. The sample carries about 350,000 clones, about 91% recorded once. Source: peripheral blood, taken after recovery from COVID-19. Receptors were obtained from a human donor who had recovered from COVID-19. CDR3s include the opening cysteine and the closing phenylalanine or tryptophan. D genes are given only for firm matches.

j_call: TRBJ2-5
d_call: TRBD2
v_call: TRBV6-2/TRBV6-3
cdr3_nt: TGTGCCAGCAGTTCATGGCTAGCGGTTCAAGAGACCCAGTACTTC
cdr3_aa: CASSSWLAVQETQYF

j_call: TRBJ2-3
d_call: -
v_call: TRBV15
cdr3_nt: TGTGCCACCAGCAGAGACCGCACGAATACGCAGTATTTT
cdr3_aa: CATSRDRTNTQYF

j_call: TRBJ1-1
d_call: TRBD1
v_call: TRBV4-1
cdr3_nt: TGCGCCAGCAGCTTCGACAGGGGAGGGGATGGTAGCCGGTTGGCTTTCTTT
cdr3_aa: CASSFDRGGDGSRLAFF

j_call: TRBJ1-4
d_call: TRBD1
v_call: TRBV6-5
cdr3_nt: TGTGCCACCGGACGCCGGGACAGTAATGAAAAACTGTTTTTT
cdr3_aa: CATGRRDSNEKLFF

j_call: TRBJ1-5
d_call: -
v_call: TRBV6-2/TRBV6-3
cdr3_nt: TGTGCCAGCAGTTACAACCTACCGAGGAATCAGCCCCAGCATTTT
cdr3_aa: CASSYNLPRNQPQHF

j_call: TRBJ2-3
d_call: -
v_call: TRBV27
cdr3_nt: TGTGCCAGCAGCCCTAACCGGGATACGCAGTATTTT
cdr3_aa: CASSPNRDTQYF

j_call: TRBJ2-1
d_call: -
v_call: TRBV6-4
cdr3_nt: TGTGCCAGCAGTGACCCGGTATTCAATGAGCAGTTCTTC
cdr3_aa: CASSDPVFNEQFF

j_call: TRBJ1-2
d_call: TRBD1
v_call: TRBV10-3
cdr3_nt: TGTGCCATCAGTAAGAGTACAGGGGGCGCAGACTATGGCTACACCTTC
cdr3_aa: CAISKSTGGADYGYTF

j_call: TRBJ2-3
d_call: -
v_call: TRBV3-1/TRBV3-2
cdr3_nt: TGTGCCAGCACGGGACTTAGCACAGATACGCAGTATTTT
cdr3_aa: CASTGLSTDTQYF

j_call: TRBJ2-5
d_call: -
v_call: TRBV7-8
cdr3_nt: TGTGCCACACACGACCGGGGAAAACAAGAGACCCAGTACTTC
cdr3_aa: CATHDRGKQETQYF

j_call: TRBJ1-5
d_call: -
v_call: TRBV19
cdr3_nt: TGTGCCAGTACCAATTCAGCGGAGGAGGGGGGAAGGCAGCCCCAGCATTTT
cdr3_aa: CASTNSAEEGGRQPQHF